This T cell receptor (beta chain) stems from a study of Ad26.COV2.S vaccination and SARS-CoV-2 variants. About the research overall: By the intramuscular route, Ad26.COV2.S was given once, or twice 56 days apart.

Findings and limits, study-wide: The TCR breadth and depth analyses may have produced an underestimate of total T cell responses.

This table comes from immunoSEQ multiplex PCR, and its TCRdb copy is limited to in-frame clones, with some not included. The data show fewer than 400,000 clones, with approximately 90% seen just once and around 1.8% held by the top ten. Specified treatment: 19 received Ad26.COV2.S at low or high dose, single or two shots; several received placebo; per-sample allocation not given. Day 63 following the first vaccine or placebo injection was when the samples were taken. This clone has just one count. Its antigen is currently unknown. The germline gives CDR1 SGHNT, CDR2 YYREEE (reference sequence). The CDR3 consists of 16 residues. V was pared by 4 bases and J by 5 bases, with 11 bases of the junction left unmatched.

Sequenced material: peripheral blood, taken in a trial of Ad26.COV2.S vaccine versus placebo. This sequence was found in a person between 18 and 60 years old who received the Ad26.COV2.S COVID-19 vaccine or a placebo. The genes are TRBV5-4 and TRBJ2-5; 10 bases agree with TRBD1. The CDR3 region is CASSIATGGALETQYF. DNA for the CDR3: TGTGCCAGCAGCATAGCGACAGGGGGCGCTTTGGAGACCCAGTACTTC.